A single TCR beta chain is shown here with its context. This clonotype was counted at least ten times. What antigen it recognizes has not been identified. The record has no base qualities; no much larger clone is one base away. This sample is part of a study of T cell repertoires in cytomegalovirus infection (dated by TCRdb to 2018 to 2020). Concerning the study at large: The HLA type of each donor mattered for the analysis, because public TCR beta signatures pointed to carriage of CMV infection along with the matching HLA type. Study-wide conclusions, independent of this receptor: In both this cohort and an independent roughly 330-donor cohort, the cumulative frequency of public TCR beta family members distinguished carriers of CMV infection plus the relevant HLA type. The ex vivo response was dominated by HLA-C-restricted CMV-specific TCR beta clonotypes, which also provided the single most frequent clonotype in two of eight donors.

Sequenced using an Illumina HiSeq 1500. The public reads were quality trimmed at Q25 with fastp and then assembled into clones with MiXCR by TCRdb, keeping productive beta chains. Here each entry gathers all rows of one CDR3 protein and keeps the most common genes and DNA. For this sample the table gives approximately 180,000 distinct CDR3 sequences, of which more than 9% were detected only once. The top ten hold about 4.6% of the sample. Sequencing was done on a sample of PBMCs. This sequence originates from a human donor in good health (CMV status not recorded). Some clones in this sample may be carry-over from other donors' samples.

Here the CDR3 is given as CASSAGLAETYEQYF. The DNA is TGTGCCAGCAGCGCCGGACTAGCGGAAACCTACGAGCAGTACTTC. In this chain, TRBV9 is recombined with TRBJ2-7, with TRBD2 matching 10 junction bases. Reading the germline V gene gives CDR1 SGDLS and CDR2 YYNGEE. At the junction V is shortened by 3 bases and J by 2 bases; bases outside the gene matches: 5. Inclusive of the bounding cysteine and phenylalanine, the CDR3 is 15 residues long. The read is trimmed to its CDR3 DNA, 45 bases read in frame from base 1.